This T cell receptor (beta chain) emerged from a study of spatial heterogeneity in lung cancer. Study as a whole: Consistent detection of more beta-chain than alpha-chain sequences was observed. In the raw reads, each unique TCR and UMI combination was present more than ten times on average.

Germline values: CDR1 MNHNS, CDR2 SASEGT. The CDR3 totals 14 residues. Trimming cost V 2 bases and J 4 bases, with 9 bases left between them. This clonotype was found once. Time point of the sample: sample taken at primary tumor resection. The input material, whole RNA from tumor, nontumor lung or frozen PBMC, was sequenced unsorted. Each CDR3 protein gets one entry after TCRdb re-called the 5' RACE reads with MiXCR. The table includes approximately 81,000 distinct CDR3 sequences, over 10% detected once. V is TRBV6-1 and J is TRBJ2-1; D is perhaps TRBD1 (6 bases). Sequencing was performed on PBMCs, taken at surgery. The receptor's source is a male donor with early-stage non-small cell lung cancer. The CDR3: CASSETRGYNEQFF. CDR3 DNA sequence: TGTGCCAGCAGTGAAACCAGGGGATACAATGAGCAGTTCTTC.